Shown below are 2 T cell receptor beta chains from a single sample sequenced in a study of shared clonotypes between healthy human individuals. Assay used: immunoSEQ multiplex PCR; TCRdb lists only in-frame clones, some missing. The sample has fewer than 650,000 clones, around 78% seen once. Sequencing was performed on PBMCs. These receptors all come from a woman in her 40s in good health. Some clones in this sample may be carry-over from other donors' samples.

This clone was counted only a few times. The CDR3 DNA reads as TGTGCCAGCAAGCTAGCGGGAGGACCAAGCTCCTACGAGCAGTACTTC. It is translated as CASKLAGGPSSYEQYF. The rearrangement links TRBV27 to TRBJ2-7; 11 bases are shared with TRBD2. This CDR3 has 16 residues. Trimming at V came to 7 bases and at J to 0 bases, leaving 8 bases not matched to a gene. Germline CDR1 and CDR2: MNHEY and SMNVEV (reference sequence).

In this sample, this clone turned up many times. CDR3 loop: CASGRQGPYEQYF. For the CDR3, the DNA is TGTGCCAGCGGCCGACAGGGACCCTACGAGCAGTACTTC. The chain links TRBV28 to TRBJ2-7; TRBD1 matches 7 bases. The CDR3 loop spans 13 amino acids. Looked up from germline, CDR1 is MDHEN and CDR2 is SYDVKM. Trimming removed 8 bases from V and 2 bases from J; junction bases left unmatched: 6.